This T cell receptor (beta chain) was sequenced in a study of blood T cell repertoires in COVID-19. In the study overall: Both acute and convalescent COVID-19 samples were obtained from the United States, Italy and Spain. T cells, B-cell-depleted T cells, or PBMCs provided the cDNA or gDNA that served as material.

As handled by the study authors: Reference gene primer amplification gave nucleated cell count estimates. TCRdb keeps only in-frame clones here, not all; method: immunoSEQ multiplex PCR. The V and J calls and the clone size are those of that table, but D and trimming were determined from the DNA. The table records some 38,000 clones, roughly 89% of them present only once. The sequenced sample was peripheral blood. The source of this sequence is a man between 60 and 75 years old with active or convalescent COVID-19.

CDR3 sequence: CASSWVGDGSEQFF. For the CDR3, the DNA is TGTGCCAGCAGCTGGGTAGGGGATGGTAGTGAGCAGTTCTTC. This rearrangement joins TRBV7-2 to TRBJ2-1; tentatively, D is TRBD1 (5 bases). Deletions cut 4 bases from V and 9 bases from J, with 16 bases between. Looked up from germline, CDR1 is SGHTA and CDR2 is FQGNSA. This CDR3 is 14 amino acids long.